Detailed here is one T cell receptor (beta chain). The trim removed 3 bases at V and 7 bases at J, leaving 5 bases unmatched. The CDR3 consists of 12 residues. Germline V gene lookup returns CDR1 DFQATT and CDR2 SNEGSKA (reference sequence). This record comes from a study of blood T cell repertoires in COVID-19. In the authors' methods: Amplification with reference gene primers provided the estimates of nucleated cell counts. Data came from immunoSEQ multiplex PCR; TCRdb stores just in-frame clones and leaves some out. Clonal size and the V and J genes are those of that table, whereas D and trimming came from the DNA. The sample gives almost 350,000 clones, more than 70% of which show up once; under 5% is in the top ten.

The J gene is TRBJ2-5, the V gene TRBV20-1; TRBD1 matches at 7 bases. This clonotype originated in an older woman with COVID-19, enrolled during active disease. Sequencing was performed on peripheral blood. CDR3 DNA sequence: TGCAGTGCTAGTCAGCCAGGGGGGACCCAGTACTTC. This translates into CSASQPGGTQYF.